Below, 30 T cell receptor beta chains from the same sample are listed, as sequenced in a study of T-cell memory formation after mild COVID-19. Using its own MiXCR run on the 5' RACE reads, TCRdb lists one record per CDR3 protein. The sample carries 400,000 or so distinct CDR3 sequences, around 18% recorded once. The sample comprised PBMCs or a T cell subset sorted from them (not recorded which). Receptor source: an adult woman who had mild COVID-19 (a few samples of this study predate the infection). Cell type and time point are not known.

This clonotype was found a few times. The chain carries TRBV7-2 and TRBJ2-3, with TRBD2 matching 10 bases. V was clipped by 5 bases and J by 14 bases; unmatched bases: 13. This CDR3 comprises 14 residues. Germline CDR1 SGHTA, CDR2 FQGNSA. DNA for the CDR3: TGTGCCAGCAGCCTTAGCGGGAGGCGCGACGGTCTGTATTTT. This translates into CASSLSGRRDGLYF.

CDR3 sequence reads: CSYGMVAGGSYNEQFF. As DNA, the CDR3 is TGCAGCTACGGCATGGTAGCGGGGGGATCCTACAATGAGCAGTTCTTC. The chain combines TRBV29-1 with TRBJ2-1; TRBD2 matches at 10 bases. Trimming at V came to 8 bases and at J to 1 base, leaving 11 bases not matched to a gene. This CDR3 spans 16 amino acids. From germline, CDR1 is SQVTM and CDR2 ANQGSEA.

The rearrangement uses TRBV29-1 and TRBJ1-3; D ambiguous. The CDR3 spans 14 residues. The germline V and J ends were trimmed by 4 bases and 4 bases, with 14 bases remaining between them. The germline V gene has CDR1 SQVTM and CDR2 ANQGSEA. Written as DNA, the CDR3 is TGCAGCGTTGGATCGGTGTCGGGAGGAAACACCATATATTTT. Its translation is CSVGSVSGGNTIYF.

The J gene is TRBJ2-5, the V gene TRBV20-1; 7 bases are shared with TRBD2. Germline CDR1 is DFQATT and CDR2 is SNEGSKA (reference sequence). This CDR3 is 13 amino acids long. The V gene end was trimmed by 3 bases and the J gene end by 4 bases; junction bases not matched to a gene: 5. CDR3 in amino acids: CSARGAGVETQYF. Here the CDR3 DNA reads TGCAGTGCTAGGGGTGCGGGAGTAGAGACCCAGTACTTC.

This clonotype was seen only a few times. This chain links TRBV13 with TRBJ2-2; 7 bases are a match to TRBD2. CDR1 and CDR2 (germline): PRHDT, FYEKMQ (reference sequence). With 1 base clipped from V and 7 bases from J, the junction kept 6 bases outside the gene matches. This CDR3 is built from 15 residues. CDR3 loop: CASSLAGGHIGELFF. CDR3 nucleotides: TGTGCCAGCAGCTTAGCGGGAGGCCACATCGGGGAGCTGTTTTTT.

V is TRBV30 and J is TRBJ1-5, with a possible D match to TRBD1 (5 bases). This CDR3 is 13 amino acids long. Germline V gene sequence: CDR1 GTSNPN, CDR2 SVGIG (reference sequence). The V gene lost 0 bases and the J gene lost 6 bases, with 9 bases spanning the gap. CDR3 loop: CAWSVRGAQPQHF. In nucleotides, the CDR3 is TGTGCCTGGAGTGTGAGGGGAGCTCAGCCCCAGCATTTT. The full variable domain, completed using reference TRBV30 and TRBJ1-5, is SQTIHQWPATLVQPVGSPLSLECTVEGTSNPNLYWYRQAAGRGLQLLFYSVGIGQISSEVPQNLSASRPQDRQFILSSKKLLLSDSGFYLCAWSVRGAQPQHFGDGTRLSIL.

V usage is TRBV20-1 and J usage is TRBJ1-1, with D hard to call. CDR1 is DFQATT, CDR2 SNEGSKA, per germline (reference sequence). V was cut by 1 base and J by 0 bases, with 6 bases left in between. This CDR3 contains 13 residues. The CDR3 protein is CSARGEMNTEAFF. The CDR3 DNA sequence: TGCAGTGCTAGAGGGGAGATGAACACTGAAGCTTTCTTT.

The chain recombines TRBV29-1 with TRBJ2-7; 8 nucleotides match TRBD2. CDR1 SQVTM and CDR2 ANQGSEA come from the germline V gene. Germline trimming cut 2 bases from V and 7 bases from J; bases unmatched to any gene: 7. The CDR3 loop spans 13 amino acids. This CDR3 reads CSVETGGSLEQYF. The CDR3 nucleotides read TGCAGCGTTGAAACGGGAGGGTCTTTGGAGCAGTACTTC.

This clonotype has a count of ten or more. The DNA of the CDR3 is TGTGCCAGCAGCGACACAGGGGTAGCCAAAAACATTCAGTACTTC. Translating it yields CASSDTGVAKNIQYF. This chain joins TRBV7-9 and TRBJ2-4; TRBD1 matches at 7 bases. V was clipped by 5 bases and J by 0 bases; unmatched bases: 4. Germline lookup yields CDR1 SEHNR and CDR2 FQNEAQ (reference sequence). There are 15 residues in the CDR3.

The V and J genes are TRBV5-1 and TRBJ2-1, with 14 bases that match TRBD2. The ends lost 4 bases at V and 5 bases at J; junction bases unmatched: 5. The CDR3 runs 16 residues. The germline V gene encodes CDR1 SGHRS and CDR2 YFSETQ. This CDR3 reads CASSVGLAGGDNEQFF. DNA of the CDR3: TGCGCCAGCAGCGTTGGACTAGCGGGGGGCGACAATGAGCAGTTCTTC.

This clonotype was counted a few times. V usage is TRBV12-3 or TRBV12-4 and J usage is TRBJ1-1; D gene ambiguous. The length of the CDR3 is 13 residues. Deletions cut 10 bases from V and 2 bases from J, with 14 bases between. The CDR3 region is CATHHPLNTEAFF. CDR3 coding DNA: TGTGCCACCCATCACCCCTTAAACACTGAAGCTTTCTTT.

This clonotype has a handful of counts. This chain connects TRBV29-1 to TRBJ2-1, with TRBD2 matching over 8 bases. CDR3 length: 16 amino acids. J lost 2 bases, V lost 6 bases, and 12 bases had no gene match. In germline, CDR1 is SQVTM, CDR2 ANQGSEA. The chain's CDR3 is CSVAQTSGGTYNEQFF. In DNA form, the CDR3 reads TGCAGCGTCGCCCAAACTAGCGGTGGAACCTACAATGAGCAGTTCTTC.

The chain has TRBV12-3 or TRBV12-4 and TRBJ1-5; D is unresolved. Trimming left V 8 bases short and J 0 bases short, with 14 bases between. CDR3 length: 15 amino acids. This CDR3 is CASGVSGYSNQPQHF. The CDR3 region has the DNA TGTGCCAGCGGAGTTTCAGGTTATAGCAATCAGCCCCAGCATTTT.

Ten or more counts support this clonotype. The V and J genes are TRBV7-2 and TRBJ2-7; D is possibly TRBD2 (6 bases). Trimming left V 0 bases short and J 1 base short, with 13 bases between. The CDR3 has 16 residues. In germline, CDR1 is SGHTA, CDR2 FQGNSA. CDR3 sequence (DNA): TGTGCCAGCAGCTTAGCGCCTTGGAGGGGATCCTACGAGCAGTACTTC. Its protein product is CASSLAPWRGSYEQYF.

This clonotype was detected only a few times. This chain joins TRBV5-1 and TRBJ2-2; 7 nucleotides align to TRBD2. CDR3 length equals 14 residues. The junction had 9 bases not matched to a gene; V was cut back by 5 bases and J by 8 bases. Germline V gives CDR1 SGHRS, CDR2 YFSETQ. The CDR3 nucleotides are TGCGCCAGCAGAACTAGCGAGGTGAATGGGGAGCTGTTTTTT. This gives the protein CASRTSEVNGELFF.

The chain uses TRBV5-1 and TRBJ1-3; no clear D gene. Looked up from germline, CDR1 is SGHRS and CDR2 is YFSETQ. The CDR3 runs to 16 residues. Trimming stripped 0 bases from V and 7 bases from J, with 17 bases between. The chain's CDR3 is CASSLVGWTEVNTIYF. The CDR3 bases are TGCGCCAGCAGCTTGGTCGGGTGGACGGAAGTTAACACCATATATTTT.

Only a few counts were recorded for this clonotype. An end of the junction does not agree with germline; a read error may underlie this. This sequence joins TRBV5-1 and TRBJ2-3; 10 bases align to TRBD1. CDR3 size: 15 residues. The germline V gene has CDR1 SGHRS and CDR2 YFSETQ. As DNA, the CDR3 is TGTGCCAGCAGCTCCGGACAGGGGGGCACAGATACGCAGTATTTT. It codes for CASSSGQGGTDTQYF.

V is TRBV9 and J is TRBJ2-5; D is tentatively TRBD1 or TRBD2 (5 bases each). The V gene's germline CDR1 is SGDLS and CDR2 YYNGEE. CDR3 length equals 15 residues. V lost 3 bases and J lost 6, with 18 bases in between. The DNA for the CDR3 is TGTGCCAGCAGCGACCGGGACGTATCAGGGAAGACCCAGTACTTC. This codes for CASSDRDVSGKTQYF.

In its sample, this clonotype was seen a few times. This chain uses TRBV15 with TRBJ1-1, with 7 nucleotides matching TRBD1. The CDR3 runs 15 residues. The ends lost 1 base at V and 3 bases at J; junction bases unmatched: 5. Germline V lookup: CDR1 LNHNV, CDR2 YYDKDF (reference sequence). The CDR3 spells CATSRGRDSYTEAFF. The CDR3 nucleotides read TGTGCCACCAGCAGAGGACGGGACAGCTACACTGAAGCTTTCTTT.

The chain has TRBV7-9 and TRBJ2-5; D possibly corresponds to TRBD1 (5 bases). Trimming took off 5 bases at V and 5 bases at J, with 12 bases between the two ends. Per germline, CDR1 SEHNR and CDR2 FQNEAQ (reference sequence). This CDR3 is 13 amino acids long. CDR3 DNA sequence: TGTGCCAGCAGCCATGGGGCGAGGGAGACCCAGTACTTC. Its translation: CASSHGARETQYF.

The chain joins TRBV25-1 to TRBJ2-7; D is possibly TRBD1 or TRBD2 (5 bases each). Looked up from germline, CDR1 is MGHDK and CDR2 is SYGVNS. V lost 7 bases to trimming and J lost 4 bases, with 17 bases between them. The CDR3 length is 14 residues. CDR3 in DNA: TGTGCCAGCATCCCGGGGCGTCCCCCGTACGAGCAGTACTTC. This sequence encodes CASIPGRPPYEQYF.

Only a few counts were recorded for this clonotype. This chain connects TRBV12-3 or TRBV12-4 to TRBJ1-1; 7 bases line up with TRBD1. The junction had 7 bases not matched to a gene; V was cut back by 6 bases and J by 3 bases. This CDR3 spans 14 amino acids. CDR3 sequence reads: CASSQGGGDTEAFF. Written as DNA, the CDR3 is TGTGCCAGCAGCCAGGGGGGTGGAGACACTGAAGCTTTCTTT.

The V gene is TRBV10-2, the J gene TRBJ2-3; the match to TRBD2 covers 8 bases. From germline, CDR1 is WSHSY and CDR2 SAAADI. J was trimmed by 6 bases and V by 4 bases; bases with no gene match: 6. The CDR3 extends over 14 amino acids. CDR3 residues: CASSGTGGEDTQYF. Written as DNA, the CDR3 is TGCGCCAGCAGTGGAACGGGGGGGGAGGATACGCAGTATTTT.

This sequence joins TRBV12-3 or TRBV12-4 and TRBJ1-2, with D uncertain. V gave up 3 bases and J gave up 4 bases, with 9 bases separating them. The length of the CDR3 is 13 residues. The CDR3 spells CASSFGPTYGYTF. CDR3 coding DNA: TGTGCCAGCAGTTTCGGACCAACCTATGGCTACACCTTC.

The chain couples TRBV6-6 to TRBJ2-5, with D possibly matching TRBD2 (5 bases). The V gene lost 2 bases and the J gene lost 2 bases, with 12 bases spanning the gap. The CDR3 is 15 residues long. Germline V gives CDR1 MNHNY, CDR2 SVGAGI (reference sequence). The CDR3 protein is CASSYLRTVQETQYF. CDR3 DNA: TGTGCCAGCAGTTACCTCCGGACTGTACAAGAGACCCAGTACTTC.

Written as DNA, the CDR3 is TGTGCCAGCAGTCAAGCGGGGGGGAGGTACGAGCAGTACTTC. As protein: CASSQAGGRYEQYF. V usage is TRBV6-2 or TRBV6-3 and J usage is TRBJ2-7; 10 positions match TRBD2. Losses at the gene ends were 5 bases for V and 4 bases for J; bases not matched to a gene: 5. The CDR3 has 14 residues. CDR1 MNHEY and CDR2 SVGEGT come from the germline V gene.

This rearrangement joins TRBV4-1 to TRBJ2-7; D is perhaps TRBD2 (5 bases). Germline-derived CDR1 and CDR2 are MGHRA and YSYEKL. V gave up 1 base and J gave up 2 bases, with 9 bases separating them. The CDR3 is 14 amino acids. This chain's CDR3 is CASSQAGVTYEQYF. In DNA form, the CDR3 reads TGCGCCAGCAGCCAAGCCGGGGTTACCTACGAGCAGTACTTC.

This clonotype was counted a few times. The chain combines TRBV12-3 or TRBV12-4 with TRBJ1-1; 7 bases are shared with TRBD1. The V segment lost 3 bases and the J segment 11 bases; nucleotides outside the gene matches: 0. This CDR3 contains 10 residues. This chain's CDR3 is CASSLTGAFF. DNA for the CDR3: TGTGCCAGCAGTTTGACAGGGGCTTTCTTT.

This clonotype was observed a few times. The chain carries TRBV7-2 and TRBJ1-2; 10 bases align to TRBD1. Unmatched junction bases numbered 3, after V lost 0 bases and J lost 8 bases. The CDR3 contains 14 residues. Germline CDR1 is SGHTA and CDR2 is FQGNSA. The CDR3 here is CASSLAGQGIGYTF. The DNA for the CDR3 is TGTGCCAGCAGCTTAGCGGGACAGGGGATAGGCTACACCTTC.

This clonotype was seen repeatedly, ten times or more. As DNA, the CDR3 is TGCAGTGCTGAAAGGGACACAAACTCCTACGAGCAGTACTTC. This translates into CSAERDTNSYEQYF. The rearrangement links TRBV20-1 to TRBJ2-7; possibly TRBD1 for D (6 bases). Germline loops: CDR1 DFQATT, CDR2 SNEGSKA (reference sequence). There are 14 residues in the CDR3. Trimming shortened V by 5 bases and J by 0 bases, and 14 bases separated the two germline ends.